This TCR beta chain appears in the sequencing data of a study of cytomegalovirus exposure and HLA in healthy donors. The CDR3 has 14 residues. V gave up 2 bases and J gave up 4 bases, with 10 bases separating them. The germline CDR1 and CDR2 sequences are MNHEY and SMNVEV (reference sequence). PCR employed 60 Vbeta and 13 Jbeta primers. The method was immunoSEQ multiplex PCR; TCRdb's version includes in-frame clones alone and lacks a portion of them. The table has 100,000 to 150,000 clones, around three quarters seen once. The rearrangement links TRBV27 to TRBJ2-3; D perhaps matches TRBD2 (6 bases). This TCR was recovered from a woman aged 60-75 years in good health and CMV-seropositive. Sequenced: PBMCs. The CDR3 sequence: CASSLAGMADTQYF. The CDR3 DNA reads as TGTGCCAGCAGTTTAGCGGGGATGGCAGATACGCAGTATTTT.